The 11 T cell receptor beta chains reported below all come from one sample, sequenced in a study of T cells of healthy individuals. TCRdb independently ran MiXCR on the 5' RACE reads; one entry per CDR3 protein. The table lists more than 85,000 distinct CDR3 sequences, approximately 16% of them singletons. These receptor sequences come from a human donor in good health.

This clonotype was observed a handful of times. This chain uses TRBV7-2 with TRBJ2-5, with no clear D. The V gene lost 7 bases and the J gene lost 1 base, with 10 bases spanning the gap. The CDR3 contains 13 residues. The germline CDR1 and CDR2 sequences are SGHTA and FQGNSA. This CDR3 reads CASNPGGQETQYF. The CDR3 DNA reads TGTGCCAGCAACCCGGGCGGCCAAGAGACCCAGTACTTC.

This chain connects TRBV7-9 to TRBJ2-7, with D unresolved. The CDR3 spans 12 residues. The V gene lost 5 bases and the J gene lost 0 bases, with 5 bases spanning the gap. Germline V lookup: CDR1 SEHNR, CDR2 FQNEAQ (reference sequence). The CDR3 region has the DNA TGTGCCAGCAGCGTGAGCTCCTACGAGCAGTACTTC. Protein sequence: CASSVSSYEQYF.

This clonotype was detected a few times. The chain combines TRBV7-3 with TRBJ2-3; D gene uncertain. Trimming took 1 base from V and 0 from J, leaving 14 bases between them. This CDR3 has 17 residues. CDR1 and CDR2 (germline): SGHTA, FQGTGA. The CDR3 sequence is CASSLNGRLTSTDTQYF. In DNA, the CDR3 is TGTGCCAGCAGCTTAAATGGACGCCTGACTAGCACAGATACGCAGTATTTT.

The chain recombines TRBV12-3 or TRBV12-4 with TRBJ2-3; D gene ambiguous. Trimming pared 3 bases from V and 5 bases from J, leaving 12 bases between. The CDR3 contains 14 residues. The CDR3 region is CASSLGVAGDTQYF. In nucleotides, the CDR3 is TGTGCCAGCAGTTTGGGCGTAGCCGGAGATACGCAGTATTTT.

This clonotype was counted ten times or more. The chain uses TRBV15 and TRBJ1-1, with D possibly being TRBD1 (5 bases). Trimming took 5 bases from V and 3 from J, leaving 16 bases between them. Germline V lookup: CDR1 LNHNV, CDR2 YYDKDF (reference sequence). CDR3 length: 15 amino acids. The CDR3: CATSERDGDYTEAFF. For the CDR3, the DNA is TGTGCCACCAGCGAAAGGGACGGAGACTACACTGAAGCTTTCTTT.

This chain connects TRBV11-2 to TRBJ2-2, with 7 bases identical to TRBD2. CDR1 SGHAT and CDR2 FQNNGV come from the germline V gene. Trimming removed 5 bases from V and 2 bases from J; junction bases left unmatched: 2. The CDR3 consists of 14 residues. CDR3 amino acids: CASSRDYNTGELFF. CDR3 bases: TGTGCCAGCAGCCGGGACTACAACACCGGGGAGCTGTTTTTT.

The rearrangement links TRBV6-2 or TRBV6-3 to TRBJ2-1, with TRBD1 identical over 10 bases. CDR1 MNHEY and CDR2 SVGEGT come from the germline V gene. The V segment lost 5 bases and the J segment 6 bases; nucleotides outside the gene matches: 7. This CDR3 comprises 15 residues. The CDR3 reads CASSPGTGESNEQFF. CDR3 nucleotides: TGTGCCAGCAGTCCCGGGACAGGGGAATCCAATGAGCAGTTCTTC.

The chain has TRBV12-5 and TRBJ2-1, with 7 bases matching TRBD2. J gave up 5 bases and V 4 bases, and 11 bases lay outside the gene matches. The CDR3 length is 16 residues. Germline V gene data show CDR1 as LGHNT and CDR2 as FRNRAP. CDR3 residues: CASGSPGLGGDNEQFF. Here the CDR3 DNA reads TGTGCTAGTGGTTCCCCCGGACTAGGTGGGGACAATGAGCAGTTCTTC.

This clonotype was counted a few times. This rearrangement joins TRBV7-9 to TRBJ2-1, with 7 positions matching TRBD1. The V and J ends lost 0 bases and 8 bases, in that order; junction bases with no gene match: 10. Germline V gene sequence: CDR1 SEHNR, CDR2 FQNEAQ (reference sequence). The length of the CDR3 is 16 residues. CDR3 sequence: CASSLALGTEVHEQFF. CDR3 sequence (DNA): TGTGCCAGCAGCTTAGCCTTAGGGACAGAGGTTCATGAGCAGTTCTTC.

The chain uses TRBV25-1 and TRBJ2-5, with D possibly TRBD2 on 5 matching bases. Trimming removed 1 base at V and 3 bases at J, with 9 bases between. There are 14 residues in the CDR3. Germline-derived CDR1 and CDR2 are MGHDK and SYGVNS. The CDR3 sequence is CASSEFGEKETQYF. CDR3 coding DNA: TGTGCCAGCAGTGAATTTGGGGAGAAAGAGACCCAGTACTTC.

The chain joins TRBV5-1 to TRBJ1-1, with TRBD1 as a possible D gene (5 bases). CDR3 length: 16 amino acids. V lost 0 bases, J lost 0 bases, and 12 bases lay in between. Looked up from germline, CDR1 is SGHRS and CDR2 is YFSETQ. The CDR3 reads CASSLGREGMNTEAFF. Here the CDR3 DNA reads TGCGCCAGCAGCTTGGGGAGGGAGGGGATGAACACTGAAGCTTTCTTT. The full variable domain, rest sourced from reference TRBV5-1 and TRBJ1-1, is KAGVTQTPRYLIKTRGQQVTLSCSPISGHRSVSWYQQTPGQGLQFLFEYFSETQRNKGNFPGRFSGRQFSNSRSEMNVSTLELGDSALYLCASSLGREGMNTEAFFGQGTRLTVV.